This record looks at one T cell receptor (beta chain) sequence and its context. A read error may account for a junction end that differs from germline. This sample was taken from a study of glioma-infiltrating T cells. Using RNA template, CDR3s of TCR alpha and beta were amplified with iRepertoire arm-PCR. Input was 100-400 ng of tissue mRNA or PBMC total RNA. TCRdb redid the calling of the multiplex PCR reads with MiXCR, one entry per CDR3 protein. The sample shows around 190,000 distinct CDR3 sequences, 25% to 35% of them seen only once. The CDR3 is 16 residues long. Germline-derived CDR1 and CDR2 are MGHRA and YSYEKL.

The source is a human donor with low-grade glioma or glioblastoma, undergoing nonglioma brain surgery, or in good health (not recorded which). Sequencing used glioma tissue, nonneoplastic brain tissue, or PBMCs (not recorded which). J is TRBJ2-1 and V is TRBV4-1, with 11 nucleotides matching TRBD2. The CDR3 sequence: CASRPQGLADYNEEFF. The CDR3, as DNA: TGCGCCAGCCGGCCGCAGGGACTAGCGGACTACAATGAGGAGTTCTTC.